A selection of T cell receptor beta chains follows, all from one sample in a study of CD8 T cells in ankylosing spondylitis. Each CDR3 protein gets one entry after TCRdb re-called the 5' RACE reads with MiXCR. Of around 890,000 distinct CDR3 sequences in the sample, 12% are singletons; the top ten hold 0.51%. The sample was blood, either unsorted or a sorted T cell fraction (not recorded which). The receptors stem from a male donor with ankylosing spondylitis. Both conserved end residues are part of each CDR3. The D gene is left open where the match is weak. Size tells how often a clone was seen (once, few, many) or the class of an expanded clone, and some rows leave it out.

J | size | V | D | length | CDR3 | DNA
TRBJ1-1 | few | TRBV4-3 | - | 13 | CASSQEVSQEAFF | TGCGCCAGCAGCCAAGAGGTGAGCCAGGAAGCTTTCTTT
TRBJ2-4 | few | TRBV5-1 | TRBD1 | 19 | CASSLAARDRFPLKNIQYF | TGCGCCAGCAGCTTGGCGGCAAGGGACAGGTTCCCTCTCAAAAACATTCAGTACTTC
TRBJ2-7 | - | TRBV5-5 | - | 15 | CASSLPGGRAYEQYF | TGTGCCAGCAGCTTGCCCGGGGGCAGGGCCTACGAGCAGTACTTC
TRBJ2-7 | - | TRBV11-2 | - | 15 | CASSSLRTSSYEQYF | TGTGCCAGCAGCTCCCTGCGGACAAGCTCCTACGAGCAGTACTTC
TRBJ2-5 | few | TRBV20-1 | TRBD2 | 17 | CSARDIIRQRERETQYF | TGCAGTGCTAGAGATATAATACGGCAGCGGGAAAGGGAGACCCAGTACTTC
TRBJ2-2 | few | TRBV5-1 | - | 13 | CASAGQDTGELFF | TGCGCCTCGGCGGGGCAGGACACCGGGGAGCTGTTTTTT
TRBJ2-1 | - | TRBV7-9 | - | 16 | CASSSERARSYNEQFF | TGTGCCAGCAGCTCCGAGCGGGCCCGTTCCTACAATGAGCAGTTCTTC
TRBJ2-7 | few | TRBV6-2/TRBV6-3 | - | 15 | CASRPDPRESYEQYF | TGTGCCAGCAGGCCTGATCCCCGGGAGAGCTACGAGCAGTACTTC
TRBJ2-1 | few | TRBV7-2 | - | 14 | CASSLQGEYNEQFF | TGTGCCAGCAGCTTACAGGGTGAATACAATGAGCAGTTCTTC
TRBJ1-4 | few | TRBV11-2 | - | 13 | CASRRVPNEKLFF | TGTGCCAGCAGGCGGGTTCCTAATGAAAAACTGTTTTTT
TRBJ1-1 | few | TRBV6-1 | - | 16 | CASRSDRGLRTEVAFF | TGTGCCAGCAGATCGGACCGAGGGTTACGTACTGAAGTGGCTTTCTTT
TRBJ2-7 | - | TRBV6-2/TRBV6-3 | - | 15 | CASSSGTSTGYEQYF | TGTGCCAGCAGTTCGGGGACTTCCACGGGGTACGAGCAGTACTTC
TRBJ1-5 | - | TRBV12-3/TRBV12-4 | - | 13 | CASSPEIGQPQHF | TGTGCCAGCAGCCCAGAGATTGGTCAGCCCCAGCATTTT
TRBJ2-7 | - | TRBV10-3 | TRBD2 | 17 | CAISPTSGRGSSYEQYF | TGTGCCATCAGCCCCACTAGCGGGAGGGGAAGCTCCTACGAGCAGTACTTC
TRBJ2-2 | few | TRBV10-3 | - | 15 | CAISESFRNTGELFF | TGTGCCATCAGTGAGTCCTTTAGGAACACCGGGGAGCTGTTTTTT
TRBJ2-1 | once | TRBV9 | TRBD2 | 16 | CASSVGLAGGQDEQFF | TGTGCCAGCAGCGTAGGGCTAGCGGGAGGGCAGGATGAGCAGTTCTTC